These 24 T cell receptor beta chains came from one sample sequenced in a study of STAT5B mutations in CD4+ large granular lymphocyte leukemia (dated by TCRdb to the early 2020s). Libraries came from the immunoSEQ multiplex PCR assay. TCRdb obtained this table from immuneACCESS and retained in-frame rearrangements with V and J assigned. These tables miss some clones; where compared with another copy, unresolved V genes account for less than half of the shortfall, and the remainder is unexplained. This sample is represented by tens of thousands of clones; 80% to 85% of them were singletons. The ten largest clones represent approximately 0.4% of the sample. The specimen was CD4+ T cells from blood buffy coats. The receptors stem from a human donor in good health.

CDR3 DNA sequence: TGTGCCAGCAGCTTAGAGTCATGGGGACTAGCGGGGGGTGAGCAGTTCTTC. Protein sequence: CASSLESWGLAGGEQFF. The chain links TRBV7-2 to TRBJ2-1, with 15 bases identical to TRBD2. CDR1 is SGHTA and CDR2 is FQGNSA in the germline V gene. The length of the CDR3 is 17 residues. V shed 1 base, J shed 9 bases, and the junction held 7 bases outside the gene matches.

The rearrangement uses TRBV9 and TRBJ2-4; tentatively, D is TRBD1 (6 bases). Germline V lookup: CDR1 SGDLS, CDR2 YYNGEE. The length of the CDR3 is 16 residues. Between the trimmed V and J ends, which lost 4 bases and 1 base, there was a span of 15 bases. The CDR3 DNA follows: TGTGCCAGCAGCCCCACCACAGGGTGGGCCAAAAACATTCAGTACTTC. Translation: CASSPTTGWAKNIQYF.

The rearrangement links TRBV19 to TRBJ1-1; TRBD1 agrees at 10 bases. The CDR3 contains 14 residues. V lost 6 bases to trimming and J lost 11 bases; unmatched junction nucleotides: 12. Germline V gene sequence: CDR1 LNHDA, CDR2 SQIVND (reference sequence). DNA for the CDR3: TGTGCCAGTAGATCCGGGACAGGGGTCGGGGGGGCTTTCTTT. Translated: CASRSGTGVGGAFF.

The rearrangement uses TRBV19 and TRBJ1-6; 9 nucleotides agree with TRBD1. V shed 5 bases, J shed 13 bases, and the junction held 9 bases outside the gene matches. This CDR3 is built from 14 residues. CDR1 LNHDA and CDR2 SQIVND come from the germline V gene (reference sequence). DNA of the CDR3: TGTGCCAGTAGTCCCCGGGACAGGGATGCCCCCCTCCACTTT. Translating gives CASSPRDRDAPLHF. Based on the CDR3 plus reference TRBV19 and TRBJ1-6, the full variable domain is DGGITQSPKYLFRKEGQNVTLSCEQNLNHDAMYWYRQDPGQGLRLIYYSQIVNDFQKGDIAEGYSVSREKKESFPLTVTSAQKNPTAFYLCASSPRDRDAPLHFGNGTRLTVT.

This clone was counted between two and nine times. The gene calls are TRBV5-1 and TRBJ1-2; TRBD1 matches at 8 bases. The germline gives CDR1 SGHRS, CDR2 YFSETQ. This CDR3 has 12 residues. The V and J ends lost 4 bases and 7 bases, in that order; junction bases with no gene match: 3. CDR3 nucleotides: TGCGCCAGCAGCCTTCAGGGGGCTGGCTACACCTTC. It yields the protein CASSLQGAGYTF.

The J gene is TRBJ1-3, the V gene TRBV4-1; possibly TRBD1 for D (6 bases). Germline V gene data show CDR1 as MGHRA and CDR2 as YSYEKL. The V gene lost 5 bases and the J gene lost 4 bases, with 12 bases spanning the gap. The CDR3 extends over 14 amino acids. The CDR3: CASSIRDTGNTIYF. CDR3 DNA: TGCGCCAGCAGCATCCGGGACACCGGAAACACCATATATTTT.

The gene calls are TRBV5-1 and TRBJ2-3, with TRBD2 as a possible D gene (6 bases). Germline-derived CDR1 and CDR2 are SGHRS and YFSETQ. This CDR3 has 15 amino acids. Deletions cut 0 bases from V and 1 base from J, with 9 bases between. The CDR3 DNA sequence: TGCGCCAGCAGCTTGGGTGGCGGGGGCACAGATACGCAGTATTTT. It is translated as CASSLGGGGTDTQYF.

This sequence joins TRBV4-1 and TRBJ2-2; D is possibly TRBD1 (5 bases). V was shortened by 1 base and J by 4 bases, with 16 bases between the two germline ends. This CDR3 is 17 amino acids long. Germline lookup yields CDR1 MGHRA and CDR2 YSYEKL. CDR3 nucleotide sequence: TGCGCCAGCAGCCAAGTGGATATGGGGCTGGGCACCGGGGAGCTGTTTTTT. Protein product: CASSQVDMGLGTGELFF.

The rearrangement links TRBV19 to TRBJ2-2; 8 positions match TRBD1. Looked up from germline, CDR1 is LNHDA and CDR2 is SQIVND (reference sequence). The CDR3 length is 14 residues. Trimming cost V 6 bases and J 6 bases; bases outside gene matches: 6. The CDR3 DNA sequence: TGTGCCAGTAGCCCGACAGGGGCTCCCGGGGAGCTGTTTTTT. It specifies CASSPTGAPGELFF.

V and J are TRBV5-5 and TRBJ2-7; D call uncertain. Trimming removed 0 bases at V and 2 bases at J, with 12 bases between. The CDR3 consists of 15 residues. Germline V gene lookup returns CDR1 SGHKS and CDR2 YYEKEE (reference sequence). The CDR3 DNA reads as TGTGCCAGCAGCTTGGGCCTAACCGGTACCTACGAGCAGTACTTC. Its translation: CASSLGLTGTYEQYF. The whole variable domain, filled in from reference TRBV5-5 and TRBJ2-7, reads DAGVTQSPTHLIKTRGQQVTLRCSPISGHKSVSWYQQVLGQGPQFIFQYYEKEERGRGNFPDRFSARQFPNYSSELNVNALLLGDSALYLCASSLGLTGTYEQYFGPGTRLTVT.

The rearrangement joins TRBV7-9 to TRBJ2-7, with 8 nucleotides matching TRBD1. The V segment lost 5 bases and the J segment 4 bases; nucleotides outside the gene matches: 22. CDR3 length: 19 residues. Germline CDR1 reads SEHNR; CDR2 reads FQNEAQ (reference sequence). This CDR3 reads CASSPNGDRKPFTPYEQYF. Written as DNA, the CDR3 is TGTGCCAGCAGCCCTAATGGGGACAGGAAGCCATTCACTCCTTACGAGCAGTACTTC.

The V call is TRBV5-1, the J call TRBJ2-5, with D tentatively TRBD2 (5 bases). Germline CDR1 and CDR2: SGHRS and YFSETQ. This CDR3 has 15 amino acids. V was shortened by 0 bases and J by 5 bases, with 14 bases between the two germline ends. The CDR3 bases are TGCGCCAGCAGCTTGGGGACCGGGATCGGGGAGACCCAGTACTTC. It translates to CASSLGTGIGETQYF.

The chain has TRBV4-1 and TRBJ2-1; D uncertain. CDR1 MGHRA and CDR2 YSYEKL come from the germline V gene. V was clipped by 1 base and J by 0 bases, with 10 bases between them. This CDR3 has 16 amino acids. CDR3 in DNA: TGCGCCAGCAGCCAAGGAGCGAAGAGCTCCTACAATGAGCAGTTCTTC. It yields the protein CASSQGAKSSYNEQFF.

V usage is TRBV10-2 and J usage is TRBJ2-3; 10 bases are shared with TRBD2. Germline trimming cut 3 bases from V and 2 bases from J; bases unmatched to any gene: 8. The CDR3 contains 17 residues. Per germline, CDR1 WSHSY and CDR2 SAAADI. The CDR3 DNA follows: TGCGCCAGCAGTGATTTGGCTAGCGGGGGTCCCACAGATACGCAGTATTTT. This translates into CASSDLASGGPTDTQYF.

The J gene is TRBJ2-2, the V gene TRBV5-1, with D possibly matching TRBD1 (5 bases). V was trimmed by 1 base and J by 3 bases, leaving 10 bases between them. CDR1 is SGHRS and CDR2 is YFSETQ in the germline V gene. The CDR3 spans 15 residues. The CDR3 sequence is CASSLRAGYTGELFF. The CDR3 bases are TGCGCCAGCAGCTTGAGGGCAGGGTACACCGGGGAGCTGTTTTTT.

This chain joins TRBV30 and TRBJ2-3; D not certain. V shed 5 bases and J shed 2 bases, with 11 bases lying between them. Germline values: CDR1 GTSNPN, CDR2 SVGIG (reference sequence). This CDR3 spans 13 amino acids. The CDR3 here is CAWERLHTDTQYF. CDR3 DNA sequence: TGTGCCTGGGAACGGCTCCACACAGATACGCAGTATTTT.

The V and J genes are TRBV2 and TRBJ2-1; 7 positions match TRBD2. Germline V gene lookup returns CDR1 SNHLY and CDR2 FYNNEI. The CDR3 runs to 15 residues. Trimming removed 3 bases from V and 4 bases from J; junction bases left unmatched: 6. The CDR3 reads CASSDSSGTYNEQFF. The CDR3 nucleotides read TGTGCCAGCAGTGATTCAAGCGGGACTTACAATGAGCAGTTCTTC.

The chain employs TRBV5-1 and TRBJ2-3; a possible D gene is TRBD2 (5 bases). Per germline, CDR1 SGHRS and CDR2 YFSETQ. V was cut by 0 bases and J by 4 bases, with 12 bases left in between. The CDR3 sequence is 15 residues long. The CDR3 coding sequence is TGCGCCAGCAGCTTGGCGGGATTGTTTGCAGATACGCAGTATTTT. Translation gives CASSLAGLFADTQYF.

V usage is TRBV19 and J usage is TRBJ2-3; TRBD2 aligns across 8 bases. Germline CDR1 and CDR2: LNHDA and SQIVND (reference sequence). The length of the CDR3 is 15 residues. J lost 7 bases, V lost 2 bases, and 8 bases had no gene match. CDR3 sequence reads: CASSIPGTSAYTQYF. The CDR3 DNA sequence: TGTGCCAGTAGTATACCAGGGACTAGTGCATATACGCAGTATTTT.

The genes are TRBV30 and TRBJ1-4; D remains ambiguous. Germline CDR1 is GTSNPN and CDR2 is SVGIG (reference sequence). V was trimmed by 0 bases and J by 2 bases, leaving 7 bases between them. The CDR3 length is 14 residues. CDR3 protein: CAWSVLGTNEKLFF. CDR3 nucleotides: TGTGCCTGGAGTGTACTGGGGACTAATGAAAAACTGTTTTTT.

This clone was detected only once. The V and J genes are TRBV13 and TRBJ1-2; D not resolved. Germline V gene data show CDR1 as PRHDT and CDR2 as FYEKMQ (reference sequence). The CDR3 length is 14 residues. V was pared by 2 bases and J by 1 base, with 8 bases between. CDR3 DNA sequence: TGTGCCAGCAGCTTAATCGCCGGTAACTATGGCTACACCTTC. Protein: CASSLIAGNYGYTF.

The chain joins TRBV5-4 to TRBJ1-3; weak D call: TRBD1 (5 bases). Germline V gene lookup returns CDR1 SGHNT and CDR2 YYREEE (reference sequence). There are 15 residues in the CDR3. The V end lost 4 bases, the J end lost 0 bases, and 11 bases lay between the germline ends. CDR3 sequence (DNA): TGTGCCAGCAGCAGCGCGACAGACTCTGGAAACACCATATATTTT. Protein product: CASSSATDSGNTIYF.

The V call is TRBV4-2, the J call TRBJ2-4; D call uncertain. Trimming took 0 bases from V and 3 from J, leaving 9 bases between them. This CDR3 region has 15 residues. The germline V gene has CDR1 LGHNA and CDR2 YNFKEQ. This CDR3 is CASSQESYGKNIQYF. The DNA for the CDR3 is TGTGCCAGCAGCCAAGAGTCCTATGGCAAAAACATTCAGTACTTC.

J is TRBJ2-1 and V is TRBV7-3; TRBD1 agrees at 7 bases. The CDR3 is made up of 15 amino acids. From germline, CDR1 is SGHTA and CDR2 FQGTGA. J gave up 8 bases and V 1 base, and 8 bases lay outside the gene matches. Here the CDR3 reads CASSLMTGRSDEQFF. The CDR3 DNA reads as TGTGCCAGCAGCTTAATGACAGGGAGATCGGATGAGCAGTTCTTC.